A single sample is the source of the 25 T cell receptor beta chains below, sequenced in a study of tumor-infiltrating lymphocytes in primary liver carcinoma. Using a constant-region primer together with ProtoScript II reverse transcriptase, TCR beta cDNA was made from roughly 520 ng of total RNA. Three nested multiplex PCR rounds, a slightly modified ARM-PCR, produced the libraries for TCR beta. TRBV1-TRBV30 forward primers paired with a C-beta reverse primer drove the first two PCR rounds, about 11 cycles each. TCRdb reprocessed the multiplex PCR reads with MiXCR, giving one entry per CDR3 protein. The sample carries under 85,000 distinct CDR3 sequences, over 60% recorded once. Taking roughly 20-34 mg of unsorted bulk tissue, the authors co-extracted RNA and DNA. Sequenced sample: liver tumor tissue from sampling region 1. Indicated subset: tumor region T1, superior pole. The receptor set was obtained from a man in his forties with primary liver carcinoma and hepatitis B virus infection.

About this clonotype itself: An end of the junction differs from the germline gene, which may be a read error. The V and J genes are TRBV4-2 and TRBJ2-3; D is uncertain. The DNA end favors TRBJ1-5, so the J call may be wrong. Germline CDR1 and CDR2: LGHNA and YNFKEQ. This CDR3 has 13 amino acids. CDR3 sequence: CASNQDLGDTQHF. The CDR3 nucleotides are TGTGCCAGCAACCAAGACTTGGGAGATACGCAGCATTTT.

Remarks on this clonotype: A much bigger clone sits one base away, suggesting this may be a read error. V and J are TRBV7-3 and TRBJ1-2; 7 bases align to TRBD1. The CDR3 is 12 residues long. Germline CDR1 reads SGHTA; CDR2 reads FQGTGA. In DNA form, the CDR3 reads TGTGTCAGCAGCACAGGGGTGGGTGGCTACACCTTC. Translated, it gives CVSSTGVGGYTF.

There are many counts of this clonotype. In nucleotides, the CDR3 is TGCGCCAGCAGCCGACAAGGAACAGGGGGCGATGGCAATCAGCCCCAGCATTTT. Protein product: CASSRQGTGGDGNQPQHF. This rearrangement joins TRBV4-1 to TRBJ1-5; 9 nucleotides align to TRBD1. V dropped 4 bases and J dropped 2; count of bases not matched to a gene: 12. Germline assignment: CDR1 MGHRA and CDR2 YSYEKL. This CDR3 spans 18 amino acids.

On this clonotype itself: One junction end disagrees with the germline gene, perhaps due to a read error. The rearrangement links TRBV29-1 to TRBJ2-5, with D perhaps matching TRBD1 (6 bases). Germline V CDR1 and CDR2: SQVTM, ANQGSEA. The CDR3 is 14 amino acids. CDR3 in DNA: TGCAGCGTGAGTGGGACATCTTCACAAGAGATCCAGTGCTTC. This sequence encodes CSVSGTSSQEIQCF. Filled out from reference TRBV29-1 and TRBJ2-5, the complete variable domain reads SAVISQKPSRDICQRGTSLTIQCQVDSQVTMMFWYRQQPGQSLTLIATANQGSEATYESGFVIDKFPISRPNLTFSTLTVSNMSPEDSSIYLCSVSGTSSQEIQCFGPGTRLLVL.

A few counts support this clonotype. This chain links TRBV2 with TRBJ2-3; 9 nucleotides agree with TRBD1. The junction had 8 bases not matched to a gene; V was cut back by 7 bases and J by 3 bases. Per the germline V gene, CDR1 is SNHLY and CDR2 is FYNNEI. The CDR3 runs 15 residues. For the CDR3, the DNA is TGTGCCAGCACCTTGGACAGGGGCATAACAGATACGCAGTATTTT. Translating gives CASTLDRGITDTQYF.

This clonotype occurred a few times. This may stem from a read error, because a much larger clone lies one nucleotide away. Here the CDR3 DNA reads TGTGCCAGCAGTTTCGCCCCTGCGGACAGGGCAGAGGGAGCTGAAGCTTTCTTT. This sequence encodes CASSFAPADRAEGAEAFF. The chain combines TRBV6-6 with TRBJ1-1, with 8 bases matching TRBD1. CDR1 MNHNY and CDR2 SVGAGI come from the germline V gene (reference sequence). V was pared by 4 bases and J by 6 bases, with 19 bases of the junction left unmatched. The CDR3 is 18 residues long.

As for this clonotype: A junction boundary mismatches the germline segment, possibly from a read error. The gene calls are TRBV6-5 and TRBJ1-4; TRBD1 matches 7 bases. CDR1 is MNHEY, CDR2 SVGAGI, per germline. This CDR3 is 14 amino acids long. The chain's CDR3 is CVSRIGGGDEKLFF. The CDR3 DNA reads TGTGTCAGCAGAATAGGGGGCGGTGATGAAAAACTGTTTTTT.

V gene TRBV29-1 combines with J gene TRBJ1-1; no firm D call. The CDR3 runs to 12 residues. Trimming cost V 8 bases and J 8 bases, with 18 bases left between them. CDR1 and CDR2 from the germline V gene are SQVTM and ANQGSEA. The CDR3 region is CSINSEGTEAFF. CDR3 nucleotide sequence: TGCAGCATTAACTCAGAGGGTACGGAAGCTTTCTTT.

This clonotype was observed a single time. The CDR3 ends on some other residue instead of the conserved phenylalanine or tryptophan, so this is likely a read error. The chain combines TRBV6-5 with TRBJ1-6; possibly TRBD1 for D (5 bases). Looked up from germline, CDR1 is MNHEY and CDR2 is SVGAGI. V lost 0 bases, J lost 7 bases, and 19 bases lay in between. This CDR3 has 18 amino acids. CDR3 sequence (DNA): TGTGCCAGCAGTTACTCGGGGCTACAAGGGGCGAGAAATTCACCCCTCCACTAT. This translates into CASSYSGLQGARNSPLHY.

On this clonotype: A read error is likely, as this CDR3 ends without the conserved phenylalanine or tryptophan. The limits of the CDR3 on the DNA are not certain, so only TCRdb's listed CDR3 is given. V and J are TRBV11-3 and TRBJ2-1; the tabulated D call, TRBD1, remains unverified against the DNA. Including both end residues, the CDR3 is 14 amino acids long. The V gene's germline CDR1 is SGHNT and CDR2 YENEEA. CDR3 region: CASSSPGPINEQSI.

The sample holds a few counts of this clonotype. The chain joins TRBV27 to TRBJ2-3; TRBD2 matches at 7 bases. The V gene's germline CDR1 is MNHEY and CDR2 SMNVEV (reference sequence). The V and J ends lost 4 bases and 1 base, in that order; junction bases with no gene match: 2. This CDR3 comprises 14 residues. The CDR3 sequence is CASSWAGGTDTQYF. In DNA form, the CDR3 reads TGTGCCAGCAGTTGGGCGGGGGGCACAGATACGCAGTATTTT.

For this clonotype: At one end the junction does not follow the germline gene, possibly because of a read error. V gene TRBV5-1 combines with J gene TRBJ2-1, with D possibly matching TRBD2 (6 bases). CDR3 length: 16 amino acids. Germline V gene sequence: CDR1 SGHRS, CDR2 YFSETQ. The CDR3 sequence is CASSLAGPREVNEQLF. Here the CDR3 DNA reads TGCGCCAGCAGCTTGGCCGGTCCTAGGGAGGTGAATGAGCAGCTCTTC.

The V gene is TRBV12-5, the J gene TRBJ1-1; D is unclear. CDR3 size: 14 residues. Germline V CDR1 and CDR2: LGHNT, FRNRAP. The germline V and J ends were trimmed by 6 bases and 4 bases, with 15 bases remaining between them. CDR3 region: CASGPSCAGTEAFF. In DNA form, the CDR3 reads TGTGCTAGTGGGCCGAGTTGCGCGGGCACTGAAGCTTTCTTT.

Details on this clonotype: Germline and junction disagree at one end, which may indicate a read error. V and J are TRBV28 and TRBJ2-1, with D possibly matching TRBD1 (6 bases). Germline assignment: CDR1 MDHEN and CDR2 SYDVKM. CDR3 length: 14 residues. The DNA of the CDR3 is TGTTCCAGGGGTTGGACAGTGGAGGACAATGAGCAGTTCTTC. Its translation: CSRGWTVEDNEQFF.

A word on this clonotype: A much larger clone lies one base from this, so it may be a read error. The V gene is TRBV13, the J gene TRBJ2-1; perhaps TRBD2 as D (5 bases). Germline V gene lookup returns CDR1 PRHDT and CDR2 FYEKMQ (reference sequence). V dropped 8 bases and J dropped 5 bases, with 16 bases sitting between them. The CDR3 totals 14 residues. CDR3 bases: TGTGCCAGCTGCCTCGCCCGGGGAAACAATGAGCAGTTCTTC. It translates to CASCLARGNNEQFF. The full variable domain, completed using reference TRBV13 and TRBJ2-1, is AAGVIQSPRHLIKEKRETATLKCYPIPRHDTVYWYQQGPGQDPQFLISFYEKMQSDKGSIPDRFSAQQFSDYHSELNMSSLELGDSALYFCASCLARGNNEQFFGPGTRLTVL.

Concerning this clonotype: One junction end does not reproduce the germline sequence, and a read error may be involved. This rearrangement joins TRBV6-6 to TRBJ1-1; TRBD1 might be the D (6 bases). The length of the CDR3 is 13 residues. Germline loops: CDR1 MNHNY, CDR2 SVGAGI (reference sequence). Written as DNA, the CDR3 is TGTGGCAGCGGGGGACACATGAACACTGAAGCTTTATTT. Translation: CGSGGHMNTEALF.

V is TRBV4-1 and J is TRBJ1-5; D unclear. Per the germline V gene, CDR1 is MGHRA and CDR2 is YSYEKL. This CDR3 is built from 14 residues. V lost 4 bases to trimming and J lost 8 bases, with 15 bases between them. The CDR3 sequence is CASSLDVRCKPQHF. The CDR3 nucleotides read TGCGCCAGCAGCCTAGACGTAAGGTGCAAGCCCCAGCATTTT.

In its sample, this clonotype was seen a few times. Germline and junction disagree at one end, which may indicate a read error. The chain recombines TRBV11-2 with TRBJ2-3; the match to TRBD1 covers 7 bases. CDR3 length: 13 amino acids. Germline V CDR1 and CDR2: SGHAT, FQNNGV. CDR3 nucleotide sequence: TGTGCCAGCAGGTTCCCTGGGACAGATACGCAATATTTT. This translates into CASRFPGTDTQYF.

As for this clonotype: One end of the junction varies from germline; a read error may be responsible. This chain uses TRBV5-1 with TRBJ2-4; 12 bases map to TRBD2. Germline assignment: CDR1 SGHRS and CDR2 YFSETQ. This CDR3 is built from 17 residues. As DNA, the CDR3 is TGCGCCACCAGCTCTCTAGCGGGAGGGCCGGCCAAAAACATTCAGTACTTC. Amino acids: CATSSLAGGPAKNIQYF. Variable domain in full (rest from reference TRBV5-1 and TRBJ2-4): KAGVTQTPRYLIKTRGQQVTLSCSPISGHRSVSWYQQTPGQGLQFLFEYFSETQRNKGNFPGRFSGRQFSNSRSEMNVSTLELGDSALYLCATSSLAGGPAKNIQYFGAGTRLSVL.

Comment on this clonotype: A single base separates this from a much larger clone, so it may be a read error. V usage is TRBV5-6 and J usage is TRBJ2-2, with 7 bases fitting TRBD1. The germline gives CDR1 SGHDT, CDR2 YYEEEE. The CDR3 has 15 amino acids. The CDR3 bases are TGTGTCAGCAGCTTGCGACAGGGAAGGGCCGGGGAGCTGTTTTTT. Translated: CVSSLRQGRAGELFF.

This clonotype has ten or more counts. V gene TRBV30 combines with J gene TRBJ1-1; D not resolved. The CDR3 extends over 13 amino acids. CDR1 and CDR2 (germline): GTSNPN, SVGIG (reference sequence). Deletions cut 1 base from V and 3 bases from J, with 9 bases between. For the CDR3, the DNA is TGTGCCTGGAGTGAGAAGGGTGACACTGAAGCTTTCTTT. Its protein is CAWSEKGDTEAFF.

With respect to this clonotype: At one of its ends the junction is not consistent with the germline gene, which may arise from a read error. The chain couples TRBV11-2 to TRBJ2-3, with TRBD1 matching over 10 bases. The CDR3 has 17 residues. Germline V gene sequence: CDR1 SGHAT, CDR2 FQNNGV. The CDR3 sequence is CASSLYLGTGACDTQYF. DNA for the CDR3: TGTGCCAGCAGCTTATATCTTGGGACAGGGGCATGCGATACACAGTATTTT.

A note on this clonotype: The junction departs from germline at one end; a sequencing error may be responsible. The chain couples TRBV7-8 to TRBJ2-7; D is possibly TRBD1 or TRBD2 (5 bases each). Germline CDR1 reads SGHVS; CDR2 reads FQNEAQ. The CDR3 length is 16 residues. CDR3 sequence reads: CAGSLALERGNCEQYF. The CDR3 DNA sequence: TGTGCCGGCAGCTTAGCGCTGGAGAGGGGTAACTGCGAGCAGTACTTC.

As to this clonotype: A read error may be the cause here, since a much bigger clone is one base away. The V and J genes are TRBV28 and TRBJ1-4; 9 bases fit TRBD1. Germline-derived CDR1 and CDR2 are MDHEN and SYDVKM. The CDR3 extends over 14 amino acids. V lost 9 bases to trimming and J lost 10 bases; unmatched junction nucleotides: 12. The CDR3 loop reads CARLRNRGRGKLFF. CDR3 nucleotides: TGTGCCAGACTACGTAACAGGGGGCGGGGAAAACTGTTTTTT.

On this clonotype itself: One end of the junction is discordant with germline, which a read error may explain. V usage is TRBV11-2 and J usage is TRBJ2-3; D might be TRBD2 (6 bases). Germline V gene sequence: CDR1 SGHAT, CDR2 FQNNGV. This CDR3 is 17 amino acids long. This CDR3 reads CARSLLGAGSGEGTQYF. The CDR3 DNA reads TGTGCCAGGAGCTTACTCGGCGCGGGGTCGGGTGAAGGTACGCAGTATTTT.